These 18 T cell receptor beta chains were sequenced from one sample in a study of cytomegalovirus exposure and HLA in healthy donors (dated by TCRdb to the late 2010s). The receptor library was made with the immunoSEQ multiplex PCR assay. The multiplex PCR relied on a mix of 60 forward primers for TCR Vbeta segments and 13 reverse primers for TCR Jbeta segments. Here the immuneACCESS table is served through TCRdb, limited to in-frame sequences with V and J called. Missing clones are a known gap in these copies; in checked studies unresolved V genes cover under half, and the rest lacks a known reason. The sample includes some 87,000 clones, with approximately 70% observed a single time. Together, the top ten hold roughly 15% of the sample. Material for sequencing was PBMCs. These receptors came from a woman aged 45-65 years in good health and CMV-seropositive.

The chain combines TRBV28 with TRBJ1-1; maybe TRBD1 (5 bases). The V gene lost 3 bases and the J gene lost 5 bases, with 7 bases spanning the gap. The CDR3 has 12 amino acids. From germline, CDR1 is MDHEN and CDR2 SYDVKM. The CDR3 protein is CASSFGGTEAFF. The CDR3 region has the DNA TGTGCCAGCAGTTTCGGGGGGACTGAAGCTTTCTTT.

The gene calls are TRBV5-4 and TRBJ1-6; D gene unclear. Germline loops: CDR1 SGHNT, CDR2 YYREEE (reference sequence). Trimming stripped 0 bases from V and 0 bases from J, with 4 bases between. The CDR3 runs 15 residues. CDR3 region: CASSLGSSYNSPLHF. In DNA, the CDR3 is TGTGCCAGCAGCTTGGGGAGCTCCTATAATTCACCCCTCCACTTT.

The chain uses TRBV6-5 and TRBJ2-1; D is uncertain. The CDR3 is 12 residues long. V lost 4 bases, J lost 2 bases, and 3 bases lay in between. Germline lookup yields CDR1 MNHEY and CDR2 SVGAGI. The CDR3 nucleotides read TGTGCCAGCAGTTCTACCTACAATGAGCAGTTCTTC. This encodes CASSSTYNEQFF.

The rearrangement links TRBV19 to TRBJ1-3; D remains unclear. The CDR3 has 15 residues. Trimming took off 3 bases at V and 2 bases at J, with 11 bases between the two ends. In germline, CDR1 is LNHDA, CDR2 SQIVND (reference sequence). The CDR3 is CASSISLGPGNTIYF. CDR3 bases: TGTGCCAGTAGTATCTCTCTTGGGCCTGGAAACACCATATATTTT.

CDR3 amino acids: CAWSRSGTERLAGHYEQYF. The CDR3 region has the DNA TGTGCCTGGAGCCGATCCGGGACTGAAAGACTAGCGGGCCACTACGAGCAGTACTTC. The chain joins TRBV30 to TRBJ2-7; TRBD2 agrees at 10 bases. After removal of 3 bases from V and 3 bases from J, the junction contained 20 bases not matched to a gene. Germline CDR1 reads GTSNPN; CDR2 reads SVGIG (reference sequence). This CDR3 has 19 residues.

The DNA of the CDR3 is TGTGCCAGCAGTGAGGACCTCAGGGTGCGACGGCTCTCGGCTGAAGCTTTCTTT. This gives the protein CASSEDLRVRRLSAEAFF. The genes are TRBV2 and TRBJ1-1; D possibly corresponds to TRBD1 (5 bases). The ends were cut back, 3 bases at V and 6 bases at J, with 26 bases in the middle. Germline V gene lookup returns CDR1 SNHLY and CDR2 FYNNEI. This CDR3 region has 18 residues.

This chain connects TRBV25-1 to TRBJ2-7; D unclear. From germline, CDR1 is MGHDK and CDR2 SYGVNS. The CDR3 is made up of 14 amino acids. Trimming pared 0 bases from V and 0 bases from J, leaving 6 bases between. CDR3 DNA sequence: TGTGCCAGCAGTGAATACACAGCCTCCTACGAGCAGTACTTC. This encodes CASSEYTASYEQYF.

The V gene is TRBV27, the J gene TRBJ2-5; D may be TRBD2 (6 bases). Matching the DNA end better, TRBJ2-7 makes the J call doubtful. Germline lookup yields CDR1 MNHEY and CDR2 SMNVEV (reference sequence). There are 14 residues in the CDR3. CDR3 nucleotides: TGTGCCAGCAGTTTAGGCGGGGCCTACTCCGAGCAGTACTTC. As protein: CASSLGGAYSEQYF.

The rearrangement joins TRBV12-5 to TRBJ2-2; TRBD2 is a possible D gene (6 bases). This CDR3 has 16 amino acids. Germline assignment: CDR1 LGHNT and CDR2 FRNRAP. V was trimmed by 3 bases and J by 3 bases, leaving 14 bases between them. The CDR3 region is CASGFGGGLDTGELFF. CDR3 in DNA: TGTGCTAGTGGTTTTGGGGGAGGCCTCGACACCGGGGAGCTGTTTTTT.

This rearrangement joins TRBV9 to TRBJ2-1; TRBD2 matches at 10 bases. The V segment lost 0 bases and the J segment 15 bases; nucleotides outside the gene matches: 21. The CDR3 extends over 18 amino acids. Germline values: CDR1 SGDLS, CDR2 YYNGEE. CDR3 sequence (DNA): TGTGCCAGCAGCGTAGCGTCGAGGGGCGGGGGACTAGCGAGCTGTCCGTTCTTC. It specifies CASSVASRGGGLASCPFF.

This clone has a handful of counts. The genes are TRBV7-2 and TRBJ1-1, with D unresolved. The V gene's germline CDR1 is SGHTA and CDR2 FQGNSA. Trimming took off 1 base at V and 8 bases at J, with 11 bases between the two ends. This CDR3 has 13 amino acids. CDR3 in amino acids: CASSLEWAEEAFF. The CDR3, as DNA: TGTGCCAGCAGCTTAGAATGGGCAGAAGAAGCTTTCTTT.

V is TRBV27 and J is TRBJ2-5; D perhaps matches TRBD1 (6 bases). The CDR3 contains 14 residues. The germline V gene encodes CDR1 MNHEY and CDR2 SMNVEV (reference sequence). V lost 5 bases and J lost 5, with 15 bases in between. Here the CDR3 DNA reads TGTGCCAGCAGTCCCCGAACAGGGCGCGAGACCCAGTACTTC. It specifies CASSPRTGRETQYF.

The rearrangement links TRBV28 to TRBJ1-2; 7 nucleotides line up with TRBD1. This CDR3 is built from 11 residues. Germline values: CDR1 MDHEN, CDR2 SYDVKM. The junction had 5 bases not matched to a gene; V was cut back by 9 bases and J by 7 bases. The CDR3 bases are TGTGCCAGTAAGGGGGCGGGTGGCTACACCTTC. This sequence encodes CASKGAGGYTF.

V is TRBV30 and J is TRBJ2-1; no clear D gene. Germline loops: CDR1 GTSNPN, CDR2 SVGIG (reference sequence). The CDR3 has 13 amino acids. V was trimmed by 2 bases and J by 6 bases, leaving 11 bases between them. CDR3 region: CAWSSSDFNEQFF. Here the CDR3 DNA reads TGTGCCTGGAGTAGCTCAGACTTCAATGAGCAGTTCTTC.

The gene calls are TRBV7-9 and TRBJ2-1; 7 nucleotides match TRBD1. The J segment lost 6 bases and the V segment lost 1 base, leaving 0 bases of the junction unmatched. CDR1 is SEHNR, CDR2 FQNEAQ, per germline (reference sequence). The CDR3 has 13 amino acids. CDR3 coding DNA: TGTGCCAGCAGCTTAGGACAGGGCAATGAGCAGTTCTTC. Encoded protein: CASSLGQGNEQFF.

The V and J genes are TRBV27 and TRBJ2-1; 9 bases align to TRBD2. The CDR3 sequence is 19 residues long. CDR1 is MNHEY, CDR2 SMNVEV, per germline (reference sequence). Germline trimming cut 2 bases from V and 7 bases from J; bases unmatched to any gene: 18. The DNA of the CDR3 is TGTGCCAGCAGTTTAGCTCCGCTGCTCGCGGGAGGGCCGGAGAATGAGCAGTTCTTC. Translating gives CASSLAPLLAGGPENEQFF.

This clone was counted a few times. The rearrangement links TRBV28 to TRBJ1-5, with D possibly matching TRBD1 (6 bases). V was clipped by 7 bases and J by 1 base, with 17 bases between them. CDR1 is MDHEN, CDR2 SYDVKM, per germline. This CDR3 has 16 residues. The CDR3 spells CASTRGGGGSNQPQHF. The DNA of the CDR3 is TGTGCCAGCACCAGAGGGGGAGGGGGAAGCAATCAGCCCCAGCATTTT.

This chain uses TRBV5-1 with TRBJ2-7; tentative D call: TRBD2 (6 bases). Trimming took 7 bases from V and 3 from J, leaving 8 bases between them. The CDR3 loop spans 11 amino acids. Germline V gene data show CDR1 as SGHRS and CDR2 as YFSETQ. The CDR3 spells CASRLDYEQYF. As DNA, the CDR3 is TGCGCCAGCCGACTAGACTACGAGCAGTACTTC.